This T cell receptor beta chain was captured by sequencing in a study of T cell changes during pregnancy in multiple sclerosis. The table came from immunoSEQ multiplex PCR; TCRdb's copy has only in-frame clones and leaves some out. The table records about 55,000 clones, about 92% of them present only once. The CDR3 is 13 residues long. V was shortened by 10 bases and J by 0 bases, with 12 bases between the two germline ends. Per germline, CDR1 LNHDA and CDR2 SQIVND (reference sequence). The chain uses TRBV19 and TRBJ1-1; D is unresolved. The sequence came from a female donor with multiple sclerosis, enrolled in a pregnancy study. This specimen was CD8+ T cells from peripheral blood mononuclear cells, taken in the second trimester of pregnancy. This CDR3 reads CATGRSLNTEAFF. Written as DNA, the CDR3 is TGTGCCACAGGTAGGTCGCTGAACACTGAAGCTTTCTTT. The variable domain in full, completed from reference TRBV19 and TRBJ1-1, reads DGGITQSPKYLFRKEGQNVTLSCEQNLNHDAMYWYRQDPGQGLRLIYYSQIVNDFQKGDIAEGYSVSREKKESFPLTVTSAQKNPTAFYLCATGRSLNTEAFFGQGTRLTVV.